The rows below give T cell receptor beta chains drawn from one sample of a study of T cell responses to AZD1222 COVID-19 vaccine. Produced via immunoSEQ multiplex PCR; TCRdb's table is partial and in-frame only. The sample lists under 200,000 clones, roughly 92% seen once, with approximately 0.58% in the top ten. Material: peripheral blood, obtained on day 0 of AZD1222 vaccination. These receptors were taken from an adult in good health. CDR3s include the opening cysteine and the closing phenylalanine or tryptophan. A D gene is named only where the DNA matches it firmly. Expanded clones are given a class, and other clones once, few, many or no size at all.

CDR3nt	CDR3aa	v_gene	j_gene	d_gene	abundance
TGTGCCAGCAGCGCAGGGATTGGGAGCAATCAGCCCCAGCATTTT	CASSAGIGSNQPQHF	TRBV13	TRBJ1-5	-	-
TGTGCCACCGCGGGACAGGACGGCGAGCAGTACTTC	CATAGQDGEQYF	TRBV24-1	TRBJ2-7	TRBD1	-
TGTGCCAGCAGCAAAATACAAGGAACCCTATCCTACAATGAGCAGTTCTTC	CASSKIQGTLSYNEQFF	TRBV21-1	TRBJ2-1	-	-
TGTGCCAGTAGTACGGGACTCCTAAGGGACTATGGCTACACCTTC	CASSTGLLRDYGYTF	TRBV19	TRBJ1-2	-	once
TGTGCCAGCAGTTACGGCAATGAGCAGTTCTTC	CASSYGNEQFF	TRBV6-2/TRBV6-3	TRBJ2-1	-	-
TGTGCCAGCAGTACCGGGACAGGCAATCAGCCCCAGCATTTT	CASSTGTGNQPQHF	TRBV6-5	TRBJ1-5	TRBD1	-
TGTGCCAGCTCACCGGGGACTCCCAATGAGCAGTTCTTC	CASSPGTPNEQFF	TRBV18	TRBJ2-1	-	once
TGTGCCAGCCGCCAATCTAGCGGGAGAGTTAGGGAGCAGTTCTTC	CASRQSSGRVREQFF	TRBV6-5	TRBJ2-1	TRBD2	-
TGTGCCTGGGGGATCGCAGGAAATGAAAAACTGTTTTTT	CAWGIAGNEKLFF	TRBV30	TRBJ1-4	-	-
TGTGCCAGCTCACCAGTGAGAGGGTCACGAGCGGTGAACACTGAAGCTTTCTTT	CASSPVRGSRAVNTEAFF	TRBV18	TRBJ1-1	-	once
TGTGCCTCCGGCAACAACAGACGGGTTTCACCCCTCCACTTT	CASGNNRRVSPLHF	TRBV2	TRBJ1-6	-	-
TGTGCCAGCAGCGTAGGGTGGGATCCGTCCTACGAGCAGTACTTC	CASSVGWDPSYEQYF	TRBV9	TRBJ2-7	-	-
TGTGCCAGCAGCTCCCAACCGGGGCGTGCAGCTTTCTTT	CASSSQPGRAAFF	TRBV9	TRBJ1-1	-	-
TGTGCCAGTAGTACACGGACAGGGCTGGGCTACACCTTC	CASSTRTGLGYTF	TRBV19	TRBJ1-2	TRBD1	-
TGTGCCAGCAGCTTTAATCCGAACACTGAAGCTTTCTTT	CASSFNPNTEAFF	TRBV11-3	TRBJ1-1	-	-
TGCGCCAGCAGCTTGGTTGGGACAGGGTCCTACAATGAGCAGTTCTTC	CASSLVGTGSYNEQFF	TRBV5-1	TRBJ2-1	TRBD1	-
TGCGCCAGCACCGTGGGGGGACAGAGAAACTATGGCTACACCTTC	CASTVGGQRNYGYTF	TRBV5-1	TRBJ1-2	TRBD1	-
TGTGCCAGCTCAGACTCTTGGGGGGGCTATGGCTACACCTTC	CASSDSWGGYGYTF	TRBV18	TRBJ1-2	-	-
TGCGCCAGCAGCCAAATACAGGGTGGGGATACCTACGAGCAGTACTTC	CASSQIQGGDTYEQYF	TRBV4-1	TRBJ2-7	-	few
TGTGCCAGCAGCGTAGCTTTTTACGGTTCACCCCTCCACTTT	CASSVAFYGSPLHF	TRBV9	TRBJ1-6	-	-
TGTGCCATCACGCCGGGGCCAAACGGCGGGGAGCTGTTTTTT	CAITPGPNGGELFF	TRBV10-3	TRBJ2-2	-	-
TGTGCCAGCAGCTCAGGGGGGAAGAACACTGAAGCTTTCTTT	CASSSGGKNTEAFF	TRBV11-3	TRBJ1-1	TRBD1	-
TGTGCCTGGAGTGTATTGATTACTAGCACAGATACGCAGTATTTT	CAWSVLITSTDTQYF	TRBV30	TRBJ2-3	-	-
TGTGCCAGCAGCCGCGACAGGGCCGGCTACACCTTC	CASSRDRAGYTF	TRBV7-9	TRBJ1-2	TRBD1	-
TGCAGCGTCACCAGGGAGGATTTGAACACTGAAGCTTTCTTT	CSVTREDLNTEAFF	TRBV29-1	TRBJ1-1	-	-
TGCGCCAGCAGCTATCCGGGATCAGAACACTACGAGCAGTACTTC	CASSYPGSEHYEQYF	TRBV4-1	TRBJ2-7	-	once
TGTGCCAGCAGCTTAGGTGTGATAACAGGGGGGAACACTGAAGCTTTCTTT	CASSLGVITGGNTEAFF	TRBV7-9	TRBJ1-1	TRBD1	-
TGTGCCAGCAGCCTCACAGGGGTTAACGAGCAGTACTTC	CASSLTGVNEQYF	TRBV11-2	TRBJ2-7	TRBD1	once
TGTGCCATCATGGAGCAGGGGCGGGGGACCCAGTACTTC	CAIMEQGRGTQYF	TRBV10-3	TRBJ2-5	-	-
TGTGCCTGGAGGGGAGAGCTGGTGGGGGGCCCAACCCGACGTTATAATTCACCCCTCCACTTT	CAWRGELVGGPTRRYNSPLHF	TRBV30	TRBJ1-6	-	-